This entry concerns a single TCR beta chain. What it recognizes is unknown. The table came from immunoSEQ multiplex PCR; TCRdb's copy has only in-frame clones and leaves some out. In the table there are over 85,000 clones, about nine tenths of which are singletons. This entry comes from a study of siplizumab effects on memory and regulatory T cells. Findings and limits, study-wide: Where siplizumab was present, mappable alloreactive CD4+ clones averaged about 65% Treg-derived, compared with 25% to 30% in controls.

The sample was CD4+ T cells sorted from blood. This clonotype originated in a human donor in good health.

The DNA of the CDR3 is TGTGCCAGCAGCTCCGAAGGGGTGGGGGTCGGAGAGACCCAGTACTTC. It codes for CASSSEGVGVGETQYF. The chain employs TRBV2 and TRBJ2-5; D may match TRBD1 or TRBD2 (5 bases each). Trimming removed 6 bases at V and 4 bases at J, with 21 bases between. The CDR3 length is 16 residues. CDR1 and CDR2 (germline): SNHLY, FYNNEI.